This TCR beta chain was captured by sequencing in a study of T cell changes during pregnancy in multiple sclerosis. The germline V and J ends were trimmed by 4 bases and 6 bases, with 16 bases remaining between them. The germline CDR1 and CDR2 sequences are SEHNR and FQNEAQ (reference sequence). The CDR3 is 15 residues long. Assay used: immunoSEQ multiplex PCR; TCRdb lists only in-frame clones, some missing. The table lists about 61,000 clones, 75% to 90% of them singletons. The TCR was taken from a female donor in good health, enrolled as a control in a pregnancy study. The chain combines TRBV7-9 with TRBJ2-1; the D gene is possibly TRBD1 (6 bases). The input for sequencing was peripheral blood, taken in the first trimester of pregnancy. The CDR3 reads CASSSTSDRPNEQFF. DNA of the CDR3: TGTGCCAGCAGCTCGACCTCGGACAGACCCAATGAGCAGTTCTTC.